These 17 T cell receptor beta chains came from one sample sequenced in a study of cytomegalovirus exposure and HLA in healthy donors. 13 Jbeta primers and 60 Vbeta primers were used for the PCR. Sequencing was performed with immunoSEQ multiplex PCR; in TCRdb, only in-frame clones are kept and a portion is missing. This table has 80,000 or so clones, 63% appearing once. Sequenced sample: PBMCs. Every receptor here comes from a man under 40 in good health and CMV-seropositive.

This CDR3 reads CASSISGGGTDTQYF. CDR3 in DNA: TGTGCCAGCAGCATTAGCGGGGGGGGCACAGATACGCAGTATTTT. J is TRBJ2-3 and V is TRBV6-5; 11 bases map to TRBD2. This CDR3 contains 15 residues. With V trimmed by 6 bases and J by 1 base, 3 bases remained unmatched. Germline loops: CDR1 MNHEY, CDR2 SVGAGI.

In its sample, this clone was seen a few times. The V and J genes are TRBV7-3 and TRBJ2-1; 8 bases align to TRBD2. Per the germline V gene, CDR1 is SGHTA and CDR2 is FQGTGA. Trimming took 5 bases from V and 7 from J; bases not matched to a gene: 7. This CDR3 is built from 14 residues. The CDR3 here is CASSHGTSTNEQFF. The CDR3, as DNA: TGTGCCAGCAGCCATGGGACTAGTACAAATGAGCAGTTCTTC.

J is TRBJ2-6 and V is TRBV19; a possible D gene is TRBD2 (6 bases). Germline V gives CDR1 LNHDA, CDR2 SQIVND (reference sequence). The germline V and J ends were trimmed by 3 bases and 2 bases, with 11 bases remaining between them. The CDR3 loop spans 16 amino acids. The CDR3 nucleotides are TGTGCCAGTAGTATTCCGTGGGGGGCTGGGGCCAACGTCCTGACTTTC. Protein product: CASSIPWGAGANVLTF. Supplemented by reference TRBV19 and TRBJ2-6, the full variable domain reads DGGITQSPKYLFRKEGQNVTLSCEQNLNHDAMYWYRQDPGQGLRLIYYSQIVNDFQKGDIAEGYSVSREKKESFPLTVTSAQKNPTAFYLCASSIPWGAGANVLTFGAGSRLTVL.

J is TRBJ2-7 and V is TRBV5-6; the D gene is possibly TRBD1 (5 bases). Germline V CDR1 and CDR2: SGHDT, YYEEEE. The CDR3 has 14 amino acids. Trimming removed 1 base from V and 6 bases from J, with 14 bases in between. CDR3 region: CASSLFAGKSEQYF. In nucleotides, the CDR3 is TGTGCCAGCAGCTTGTTTGCAGGGAAGAGCGAGCAGTACTTC.

This chain connects TRBV19 to TRBJ2-1; D may be TRBD1 (5 bases). CDR1 is LNHDA and CDR2 is SQIVND in the germline V gene (reference sequence). The CDR3 is made up of 15 amino acids. V was trimmed by 1 base and J by 3 bases, leaving 10 bases between them. CDR3 amino acids: CASSIGGSIYNEQFF. Here the CDR3 DNA reads TGTGCCAGTAGTATAGGGGGCAGCATCTACAATGAGCAGTTCTTC.

V is TRBV28 and J is TRBJ2-2; 9 bases match TRBD2. J was trimmed by 3 bases and V by 7 bases; bases with no gene match: 6. Per the germline V gene, CDR1 is MDHEN and CDR2 is SYDVKM. The CDR3 extends over 15 amino acids. CDR3 bases: TGTGCCAGCACCTCTAGCGGGGCTGACACCGGGGAGCTGTTTTTT. It specifies CASTSSGADTGELFF. The full variable domain, its missing parts supplied by reference TRBV28 and TRBJ2-2, is DVKVTQSSRYLVKRTGEKVFLECVQDMDHENMFWYRQDPGLGLRLIYFSYDVKMKEKGDIPEGYSVSREKKERFSLILESASTNQTSMYLCASTSSGADTGELFFGEGSRLTVL.

V gene TRBV5-6 combines with J gene TRBJ2-2; D is unclear. The germline CDR1 and CDR2 sequences are SGHDT and YYEEEE. Trimming pared 1 base from V and 1 base from J, leaving 5 bases between. CDR3 length equals 14 residues. The CDR3 sequence is CASSLNRNTGELFF. The CDR3 nucleotides read TGTGCCAGCAGCTTGAACAGGAACACCGGGGAGCTGTTTTTT. The full variable domain, rest sourced from reference TRBV5-6 and TRBJ2-2, is DAGVTQSPTHLIKTRGQQVTLRCSPKSGHDTVSWYQQALGQGPQFIFQYYEEEERQRGNFPDRFSGHQFPNYSSELNVNALLLGDSALYLCASSLNRNTGELFFGEGSRLTVL.

The chain couples TRBV21-1 to TRBJ2-7; TRBD1, the D gene given by the table, was not confirmed from the DNA. TRBV21-1 is designated a pseudogene. This CDR3 region has 14 residues. CDR3 residues: CASSIQGNSYEQYF. DNA of the CDR3: TGTGCCAGCAGCATACAGGGAAACTCCTACGAGCAGTACTTC.

This chain uses TRBV19 with TRBJ2-3, with 8 bases identical to TRBD1. V trimming: 6 bases; J trimming: 4 bases; junction bases outside the gene matches: 3. This CDR3 is built from 13 residues. Looked up from germline, CDR1 is LNHDA and CDR2 is SQIVND (reference sequence). CDR3 sequence: CASRPGQADTQYF. As DNA, the CDR3 is TGTGCCAGTAGACCGGGACAGGCAGATACGCAGTATTTT.

This clone was detected a few times. This chain joins TRBV11-3 and TRBJ2-1; 8 positions match TRBD2. Germline V lookup: CDR1 SGHNT, CDR2 YENEEA. Unmatched junction bases numbered 13, after V lost 5 bases and J lost 10 bases. The CDR3 loop spans 15 amino acids. CDR3 DNA: TGTGCCAGCAGCCCGATGGTAGCGGGAAGTGACGAGCAGTTCTTC. Its translation: CASSPMVAGSDEQFF. Full variable domain (outside the CDR3, taken from reference TRBV11-3 and TRBJ2-1): EAGVVQSPRYKIIEKKQPVAFWCNPISGHNTLYWYLQNLGQGPELLIRYENEEAVDDSQLPKDRFSAERLKGVDSTLKIQPAELGDSAVYLCASSPMVAGSDEQFFGPGTRLTVL.

The V and J genes are TRBV5-1 and TRBJ2-5, with D maybe TRBD1 (5 bases). Between the trimmed V and J ends, which lost 1 base and 6 bases, there was a span of 13 bases. In germline, CDR1 is SGHRS, CDR2 YFSETQ. The CDR3 spans 14 residues. DNA for the CDR3: TGCGCCAGCAGCTTGAATGCAGGGATGAAGACCCAGTACTTC. Its protein is CASSLNAGMKTQYF.

The rearrangement uses TRBV28 and TRBJ2-2; D might be TRBD2 (6 bases). This CDR3 spans 17 amino acids. Trimming removed 2 bases at V and 4 bases at J, with 17 bases between. Germline CDR1 MDHEN, CDR2 SYDVKM. The CDR3 loop reads CASSLAGREGSTGELFF. The DNA for the CDR3 is TGTGCCAGCAGTTTAGCGGGAAGAGAGGGGAGCACCGGGGAGCTGTTTTTT.

This clone was picked up a small number of times. Its ends do not fully match the called genes, so a read error is possible. This chain connects TRBV7-7 to TRBJ2-5; TRBD2 matches 12 bases. The CDR3 loop spans 16 amino acids. CDR1 SSHAT and CDR2 FNYEAQ come from the germline V gene (reference sequence). CDR3 nucleotides: TGTGCTAGCAGCTTAGACGGGACTAGCGGGTGGGAGACCCAGTACTTC. This codes for CASSLDGTSGWETQYF.

The chain couples TRBV11-1 to TRBJ2-7, with a possible D match to TRBD2 (5 bases). The germline CDR1 and CDR2 sequences are SGHAT and FQDESV (reference sequence). With 6 bases removed from V and 7 bases from J, the gap between germline ends came to 13 bases. This CDR3 comprises 12 residues. CDR3 residues: CASSVLRAEQYF. The CDR3 DNA reads as TGTGCCAGCAGTGTACTGAGGGCTGAGCAGTACTTC.

The rearrangement joins TRBV15 to TRBJ1-4; 10 positions match TRBD1. Germline V CDR1 and CDR2: LNHNV, YYDKDF (reference sequence). J gave up 7 bases and V 5 bases, and 7 bases lay outside the gene matches. This CDR3 has 15 amino acids. The CDR3 sequence is CATSPDRGRIEKLFF. The CDR3 region has the DNA TGTGCCACCAGCCCCGACAGGGGGCGAATTGAAAAACTGTTTTTT.

This clone has only one observation. The gene calls are TRBV7-2 and TRBJ2-5; 7 bases match TRBD2. The CDR3 runs 15 residues. Losses at the gene ends were 6 bases for V and 11 bases for J; bases not matched to a gene: 18. From germline, CDR1 is SGHTA and CDR2 FQGNSA. CDR3 nucleotide sequence: TGTGCCAGCAGTCCTCCGTCTAGCGGACTCATGGCGCAGTACTTC. Translating gives CASSPPSSGLMAQYF. Based on the CDR3 plus reference TRBV7-2 and TRBJ2-5, the full variable domain is GAGVSQSPSNKVTEKGKDVELRCDPISGHTALYWYRQSLGQGLEFLIYFQGNSAPDKSGLPSDRFSAERTGGSVSTLTIQRTQQEDSAVYLCASSPPSSGLMAQYFGPGTRLLVL.

The V gene is TRBV27, the J gene TRBJ1-2, with 7 bases lining up with TRBD1. V trimming: 9 bases; J trimming: 1 base; junction bases outside the gene matches: 11. The CDR3 is 15 residues long. CDR1 and CDR2 (germline): MNHEY, SMNVEV (reference sequence). The CDR3, as DNA: TGTGCCAGAAAGGACAGGCCGAAGGGTAACTATGGCTACACCTTC. This translates into CARKDRPKGNYGYTF.